This T cell receptor beta chain was sequenced for a study of T cell responses to AZD1222 COVID-19 vaccine. Study outcomes and limitations: Reports say nearly half of spike-specific TCRs go after unmutated variant regions. Clonal diversity was possibly underestimated, and white British individuals and females predominated among donors. Spike-specific TCR breadth and depth went up after people got two AZD1222 doses. Only after the peak T cell response were repertoires sampled.

The CDR3 contains 17 residues. Germline CDR1 and CDR2: SGHDN and FVKESK. The V and J ends lost 5 bases and 0 bases, in that order; junction bases with no gene match: 5. As regards this clone: Its cognate antigen is unknown.

Produced via immunoSEQ multiplex PCR; TCRdb's table is partial and in-frame only. The data contain approximately 150,000 clones, 70% to 90% of them seen just once; the ten biggest clones take up under 3.5%. Source: peripheral blood, taken on day 0 of AZD1222 vaccination. The receptor was isolated from an adult in good health. The J gene is TRBJ1-3, the V gene TRBV14; 12 nucleotides line up with TRBD1. The CDR3 sequence: CASSSRDRGPSGNTIYF. Here the CDR3 DNA reads TGTGCCAGCAGCAGCCGGGACAGGGGGCCCTCTGGAAACACCATATATTTT.